The 29 T cell receptor beta chains in this list originate from one sample, sequenced in a study of cytomegalovirus exposure and HLA in healthy donors. Amplification used 60 Vbeta primers and 13 Jbeta primers. Sequencing was performed with immunoSEQ multiplex PCR; in TCRdb, only in-frame clones are kept and a portion is missing. The sample holds about 150,000 clones, about three quarters seen once. The sequencing input was PBMCs. The receptors were gathered from a woman aged 45-59 years in good health and CMV-seropositive.

The rearrangement links TRBV11-2 to TRBJ1-2, with D possibly TRBD1 on 5 matching bases. Germline CDR1 reads SGHAT; CDR2 reads FQNNGV. CDR3 length equals 18 residues. Trimming removed 4 bases at V and 2 bases at J, with 23 bases between. CDR3: CASSSYLAEYRQNYGYTF. DNA of the CDR3: TGTGCCAGCAGCTCCTATCTTGCCGAGTACAGGCAAAACTATGGCTACACCTTC.

The genes are TRBV4-1 and TRBJ2-1; D is perhaps TRBD2 (6 bases). Germline CDR1 is MGHRA and CDR2 is YSYEKL. With 2 bases removed from V and 4 bases from J, the gap between germline ends came to 18 bases. This CDR3 spans 17 amino acids. The CDR3 DNA reads TGCGCCAGCAGCCAAAAAATCGGGACTGTGGGGTACAATGAGCAGTTCTTC. Encoded protein: CASSQKIGTVGYNEQFF.

This clone came up once. The chain has TRBV9 and TRBJ1-1; D unclear. CDR3 length equals 14 residues. Germline V gene lookup returns CDR1 SGDLS and CDR2 YYNGEE. V lost 2 bases, J lost 0 bases, and 8 bases lay in between. This CDR3 reads CASSVGRLNTEAFF. The CDR3 nucleotides read TGTGCCAGCAGCGTTGGCAGATTGAACACTGAAGCTTTCTTT.

V and J are TRBV25-1 and TRBJ1-2, with no clear D. The CDR3 is 13 residues long. Germline CDR1 is MGHDK and CDR2 is SYGVNS. V was pared by 2 bases and J by 2 bases, with 6 bases between. The DNA of the CDR3 is TGTGCCAGCAGTGAAACAGCCAACTATGGCTACACCTTC. As protein: CASSETANYGYTF.

The V call is TRBV6-5, the J call TRBJ2-1; 9 bases agree with TRBD1. The ends lost 4 bases at V and 7 bases at J; junction bases unmatched: 8. Germline V gene sequence: CDR1 MNHEY, CDR2 SVGAGI. CDR3 size: 15 residues. CDR3 sequence reads: CASSFGTGRMNEQFF. DNA for the CDR3: TGTGCCAGCAGTTTCGGGACAGGGAGGATGAATGAGCAGTTCTTC.

The J gene is TRBJ2-3, the V gene TRBV10-1; tentative D call: TRBD2 (6 bases). The CDR3 consists of 18 residues. CDR1 and CDR2 (germline): WNHNN, SYGVQD (reference sequence). With 4 bases removed from V and 2 bases from J, the gap between germline ends came to 22 bases. CDR3 protein: CASSACEIWDFSTDTQYF. CDR3 nucleotides: TGCGCCAGCAGTGCGTGTGAAATCTGGGACTTTTCCACAGATACGCAGTATTTT.

The J gene is TRBJ1-1, the V gene TRBV7-3; the D gene is possibly TRBD1 (5 bases). The CDR3 consists of 13 residues. Germline V lookup: CDR1 SGHTA, CDR2 FQGTGA. Trimming stripped 5 bases from V and 4 bases from J, with 11 bases between. CDR3 sequence: CASSQAGVTEAFF. The DNA of the CDR3 is TGTGCCAGCAGCCAAGCGGGGGTCACTGAAGCTTTCTTT.

The V and J genes are TRBV19 and TRBJ1-2; maybe TRBD1 (5 bases). Germline CDR1 LNHDA, CDR2 SQIVND (reference sequence). Trimming took 3 bases from V and 4 from J, leaving 12 bases between them. This CDR3 comprises 14 residues. CDR3 residues: CASSMGPERYGYTF. The DNA for the CDR3 is TGTGCCAGTAGTATGGGGCCAGAACGCTATGGCTACACCTTC.

The chain is built from TRBV5-6 and TRBJ2-1; D unclear. Looked up from germline, CDR1 is SGHDT and CDR2 is YYEEEE. This CDR3 has 15 residues. V lost 1 base, J lost 2 bases, and 10 bases lay in between. The CDR3 region is CASSLFLEAYNEQFF. In DNA, the CDR3 is TGTGCCAGCAGCTTGTTCCTAGAGGCCTACAATGAGCAGTTCTTC. Variable domain in full (rest from reference TRBV5-6 and TRBJ2-1): DAGVTQSPTHLIKTRGQQVTLRCSPKSGHDTVSWYQQALGQGPQFIFQYYEEEERQRGNFPDRFSGHQFPNYSSELNVNALLLGDSALYLCASSLFLEAYNEQFFGPGTRLTVL.

The V call is TRBV6-1, the J call TRBJ2-7, with TRBD2 identical over 7 bases. The CDR3 runs 15 residues. Germline V gives CDR1 MNHNS, CDR2 SASEGT. Trimming took 1 base from V and 8 from J; bases not matched to a gene: 11. This chain's CDR3 is CASSEVVGSGTKQYF. CDR3 in DNA: TGTGCCAGCAGTGAAGTGGTCGGGTCGGGGACTAAGCAGTACTTC.

This clone was found a few times. The CDR3 DNA is TGTGCCAGCAGCCGATGGACTAGCGGGGGCCCAAATGAGCAGTTCTTC. The encoded protein is CASSRWTSGGPNEQFF. V gene TRBV14 combines with J gene TRBJ2-1; 13 bases line up with TRBD2. V dropped 4 bases and J dropped 7; count of bases not matched to a gene: 7. The V gene's germline CDR1 is SGHDN and CDR2 FVKESK. The CDR3 has 16 amino acids. The entire variable domain, with the rest obtained from reference TRBV14 and TRBJ2-1, is as follows: EAGVTQFPSHSVIEKGQTVTLRCDPISGHDNLYWYRRVMGKEIKFLLHFVKESKQDESGMPNNRFLAERTGGTYSTLKVQPAELEDSGVYFCASSRWTSGGPNEQFFGPGTRLTVL.

This clone has only one observation. The gene calls are TRBV6-5 and TRBJ1-3; D is possibly TRBD1 (5 bases). The CDR3 is 15 residues long. The V end lost 0 bases, the J end lost 4 bases, and 10 bases lay between the germline ends. CDR1 and CDR2 from the germline V gene are MNHEY and SVGAGI. This CDR3 reads CASSYSGAQGNTIYF. Written as DNA, the CDR3 is TGTGCCAGCAGTTACTCAGGGGCGCAAGGAAACACCATATATTTT.

V is TRBV6-1 and J is TRBJ2-1, with TRBD2 as a possible D gene (5 bases). V gave up 5 bases and J gave up 4 bases, with 15 bases separating them. The CDR3 spans 15 residues. CDR1 MNHNS and CDR2 SASEGT come from the germline V gene. The CDR3 reads CASSFRGRSYNEQFF. DNA of the CDR3: TGTGCCAGCAGTTTCCGGGGTCGATCGTACAATGAGCAGTTCTTC.

The CDR3 bases are TGTGCCAGCAGCCCCGTGGCGGGGGGGAAGCAGCCCCAGCATTTT. Its protein product is CASSPVAGGKQPQHF. The V call is TRBV2, the J call TRBJ1-5; possibly TRBD1 for D (5 bases). Trimming shortened V by 6 bases and J by 7 bases, and 19 bases separated the two germline ends. CDR1 and CDR2 (germline): SNHLY, FYNNEI. CDR3 length: 15 residues.

This CDR3 is CASSAGTGDNQPQHF. CDR3 bases: TGTGCCAGTAGTGCCGGGACAGGAGACAATCAGCCCCAGCATTTT. This rearrangement joins TRBV19 to TRBJ1-5, with 8 bases that match TRBD1. This CDR3 has 15 amino acids. The trim removed 5 bases at V and 3 bases at J, leaving 6 bases unmatched. CDR1 LNHDA and CDR2 SQIVND come from the germline V gene (reference sequence).

A few counts support this clone. The V call is TRBV5-5, the J call TRBJ2-3; D gene ambiguous. Germline V gives CDR1 SGHKS, CDR2 YYEKEE (reference sequence). The CDR3 contains 15 residues. V was cut by 0 bases and J by 0 bases, with 8 bases left in between. The CDR3 bases are TGTGCCAGCAGCTTGGCACCAGTTAGCACAGATACGCAGTATTTT. It codes for CASSLAPVSTDTQYF.

V usage is TRBV19 and J usage is TRBJ1-5, with D uncertain. Trimming took off 6 bases at V and 2 bases at J, with 8 bases between the two ends. The CDR3 runs 13 residues. Germline lookup yields CDR1 LNHDA and CDR2 SQIVND (reference sequence). Here the CDR3 reads CASRGSGNQPQHF. CDR3 nucleotide sequence: TGTGCCAGTAGAGGGAGCGGCAATCAGCCCCAGCATTTT.

The chain combines TRBV28 with TRBJ1-2, with D possibly being TRBD1 (5 bases). V was pared by 3 bases and J by 8 bases, with 13 bases between. The CDR3 runs 13 residues. Looked up from germline, CDR1 is MDHEN and CDR2 is SYDVKM. The CDR3 DNA sequence: TGTGCCAGCAGTTTGGCGGGGCAGGGAGGCTACACCTTC. It yields the protein CASSLAGQGGYTF.

This chain uses TRBV5-1 with TRBJ2-1, with 7 bases lining up with TRBD2. V dropped 0 bases and J dropped 5; count of bases not matched to a gene: 5. The CDR3 has 15 amino acids. CDR1 is SGHRS, CDR2 YFSETQ, per germline. The DNA for the CDR3 is TGCGCCAGCAGCTTGGTTGCGGGGGTCCACAATGAGCAGTTCTTC. This codes for CASSLVAGVHNEQFF.

V and J are TRBV9 and TRBJ1-1; D is unclear. The germline V gene encodes CDR1 SGDLS and CDR2 YYNGEE. Trimming took off 0 bases at V and 3 bases at J, with 12 bases between the two ends. CDR3 length equals 15 residues. CDR3 protein: CASSVGSSGDTEAFF. Here the CDR3 DNA reads TGTGCCAGCAGCGTAGGTAGTTCCGGGGACACTGAAGCTTTCTTT.

The V gene is TRBV2, the J gene TRBJ2-1; TRBD1 is a possible D gene (5 bases). Germline V gene lookup returns CDR1 SNHLY and CDR2 FYNNEI. Trimming stripped 6 bases from V and 0 bases from J, with 12 bases between. The CDR3 consists of 15 residues. The CDR3 nucleotides are TGTGCCAGCAGCCTAGACAGAAGCTCCTACAATGAGCAGTTCTTC. Translation gives CASSLDRSSYNEQFF.

Points on this clone: Other DNA sequences in the same sample also yield this CDR3. The chain recombines TRBV29-1 with TRBJ2-5, with D perhaps TRBD2 (5 bases). Per the germline V gene, CDR1 is SQVTM and CDR2 is ANQGSEA. The CDR3 consists of 12 residues. Trimming stripped 4 bases from V and 2 bases from J, with 8 bases between. The CDR3 region has the DNA TGCAGCGTTGTTGAGGGACAAGAGACCCAGTACTTC. Its translation is CSVVEGQETQYF.

This clone appeared a single time. The chain has TRBV30 and TRBJ1-3, with D possibly TRBD1 on 5 matching bases. V was shortened by 3 bases and J by 0 bases, with 12 bases between the two germline ends. The CDR3 covers 15 residues. The germline gives CDR1 GTSNPN, CDR2 SVGIG (reference sequence). CDR3 nucleotide sequence: TGTGCCTGGAGGGGTCAGGGTTACTCTGGAAACACCATATATTTT. This codes for CAWRGQGYSGNTIYF. The full variable domain, completed using reference TRBV30 and TRBJ1-3, is SQTIHQWPATLVQPVGSPLSLECTVEGTSNPNLYWYRQAAGRGLQLLFYSVGIGQISSEVPQNLSASRPQDRQFILSSKKLLLSDSGFYLCAWRGQGYSGNTIYFGEGSWLTVV.

The rearrangement joins TRBV7-3 to TRBJ2-1, with D uncertain. Germline CDR1 reads SGHTA; CDR2 reads FQGTGA. The CDR3 runs to 12 residues. V shed 5 bases and J shed 7 bases, with 9 bases lying between them. The CDR3 DNA follows: TGTGCCAGCAGCATCAATCAGAATGAGCAGTTCTTC. This encodes CASSINQNEQFF. Drawing the rest from reference TRBV7-3 and TRBJ2-1, the complete variable domain is GAGVSQTPSNKVTEKGKYVELRCDPISGHTALYWYRQSLGQGPEFLIYFQGTGAADDSGLPNDRFFAVRPEGSVSTLKIQRTERGDSAVYLCASSINQNEQFFGPGTRLTVL.

This clone was counted only a few times. V is TRBV19 and J is TRBJ1-2, with 10 nucleotides matching TRBD1. V shed 7 bases, J shed 2 bases, and the junction held 1 base outside the gene matches. This CDR3 comprises 13 residues. CDR1 is LNHDA, CDR2 SQIVND, per germline (reference sequence). For the CDR3, the DNA is TGTGCCAGTAAGGGACAGGGGAACTATGGCTACACCTTC. This encodes CASKGQGNYGYTF. The complete variable domain, with remaining parts taken from reference TRBV19 and TRBJ1-2, reads DGGITQSPKYLFRKEGQNVTLSCEQNLNHDAMYWYRQDPGQGLRLIYYSQIVNDFQKGDIAEGYSVSREKKESFPLTVTSAQKNPTAFYLCASKGQGNYGYTFGSGTRLTVV.

The rearrangement links TRBV14 to TRBJ1-3; no firm D call. The length of the CDR3 is 14 residues. V lost 0 bases and J lost 7, with 10 bases in between. The germline V gene has CDR1 SGHDN and CDR2 FVKESK. The CDR3 DNA follows: TGTGCCAGCAGCCAAGATCCGTGGAGGAACACCATATATTTT. Its translation is CASSQDPWRNTIYF.

The rearrangement joins TRBV29-1 to TRBJ2-5, with D unresolved. Looked up from germline, CDR1 is SQVTM and CDR2 is ANQGSEA. The CDR3 consists of 13 residues. Trimming stripped 6 bases from V and 2 bases from J, with 13 bases between. CDR3 in amino acids: CSVPWSIQETQYF. The CDR3 DNA is TGCAGCGTCCCTTGGAGCATACAAGAGACCCAGTACTTC.

The chain links TRBV28 to TRBJ1-1; weak D call: TRBD1 (5 bases). Trimming stripped 6 bases from V and 3 bases from J, with 17 bases between. This CDR3 has 15 residues. Germline V lookup: CDR1 MDHEN, CDR2 SYDVKM. The CDR3 nucleotides read TGTGCCAGCAGACTTATCAGGGTCCGGGACACTGAAGCTTTCTTT. Amino acids: CASRLIRVRDTEAFF.

This rearrangement joins TRBV21-1 to TRBJ1-1. TRBV21-1 is designated a pseudogene. The CDR3 length is 14 residues. Here the CDR3 DNA reads TGTGCCAGCAGCAGTCGGCGGACTGACACTGAAGCTTTCTTT. Protein product: CASSSRRTDTEAFF.